This T cell receptor (beta chain) originates from a study of blood T cell repertoires in COVID-19. About the study: The samples span acute and convalescent COVID-19 from the United States, Italy and Spain. T cells, B-cell-depleted T cells, or PBMCs provided the cDNA or gDNA that served as material.

Seattle patients were enrolled during active infection and followed longitudinally. Germline assignment: CDR1 SGHAT and CDR2 FQNNGV. The CDR3 runs 15 residues. V was clipped by 0 bases and J by 6 bases, with 12 bases between them. As originally analysed: Estimation of nucleated cell counts was performed using reference gene primer amplification. Measured with immunoSEQ multiplex PCR; TCRdb has only the in-frame clones, and not every one. V and J calls and clone size are given by that table; D and trimming were obtained from the DNA. This sample yields around 160,000 clones, of which approximately 85% are seen a single time; about 8% belongs to the top ten.

The rearrangement links TRBV11-2 to TRBJ2-1, with D unclear. The TCR was taken from a woman aged 55-75 years with COVID-19, enrolled during active disease. Source material: peripheral blood. The CDR3 here is CASSLDRLASNEQFF. The CDR3 nucleotides read TGTGCCAGCAGCTTAGATCGGTTAGCCAGCAATGAGCAGTTCTTC.